A single sample is the source of the 23 T cell receptor beta chains below, sequenced in a study of blood T cell repertoires in COVID-19. The assay was immunoSEQ multiplex PCR, and TCRdb's table has in-frame clones only and misses some. The sample has approximately 40,000 clones, 80% seen once; the top ten hold under 50%. Sequenced material: peripheral blood. Receptor source: a man aged 80 or over with active or convalescent COVID-19.

This clone is a singleton in its sample. This chain joins TRBV6-6 and TRBJ2-7; D not resolved. The CDR3 length is 15 residues. With 0 bases removed from V and 2 bases from J, the gap between germline ends came to 11 bases. Germline V CDR1 and CDR2: MNHNY, SVGAGI (reference sequence). DNA of the CDR3: TGTGCCAGCAGTTACTCTGCTGGCCCAACCTACGAGCAGTACTTC. It specifies CASSYSAGPTYEQYF.

This clone was counted once. The chain has TRBV4-1 and TRBJ1-1, with 12 bases lining up with TRBD1. With V trimmed by 4 bases and J by 8 bases, 11 bases remained unmatched. In germline, CDR1 is MGHRA, CDR2 YSYEKL. The CDR3 runs 16 residues. This CDR3 reads CASSRVGWGQGAEAFF. Here the CDR3 DNA reads TGCGCCAGCAGCCGGGTCGGATGGGGACAGGGGGCCGAAGCTTTCTTT.

The chain links TRBV3-1 (or the pseudogene TRBV3-2) to TRBJ1-6, with 7 positions matching TRBD1. This CDR3 comprises 16 residues. With V trimmed by 1 base and J by 9 bases, 9 bases remained unmatched. Per germline, CDR1 LGHDT and CDR2 YNNKEL (reference sequence). CDR3 nucleotide sequence: TGTGCCAGCAGCCAAGGAGTCGGCAGGGGGAGTTCACCCCTCCACTTT. As protein: CASSQGVGRGSSPLHF.

The chain combines TRBV19 with TRBJ2-2; 9 bases agree with TRBD1. V lost 6 bases to trimming and J lost 6 bases; unmatched junction nucleotides: 5. CDR1 and CDR2 from the germline V gene are LNHDA and SQIVND (reference sequence). CDR3 length: 14 residues. The CDR3 sequence: CASRRTGVPGELFF. The CDR3 nucleotides are TGTGCCAGTAGAAGGACAGGGGTTCCCGGGGAGCTGTTTTTT.

This clone was picked up one time. For the CDR3, the DNA is TGCGCCAGCAGCTCCGGACAGGGAGGCAATTCACCCCTCCACTTT. It codes for CASSSGQGGNSPLHF. The chain is built from TRBV5-1 and TRBJ1-6, with TRBD1 matching 8 bases. CDR3 size: 15 residues. The germline gives CDR1 SGHRS, CDR2 YFSETQ. Trimming removed 3 bases from V and 7 bases from J; junction bases left unmatched: 6.

V gene TRBV7-3 combines with J gene TRBJ2-3; no definite D call. CDR1 is SGHTA, CDR2 FQGTGA, per germline. The CDR3 is 12 residues long. Deletions cut 1 base from V and 5 bases from J, with 4 bases between. In DNA, the CDR3 is TGTGCCAGCAGCTTAAGCGGAGATACGCAGTATTTT. Translated, it gives CASSLSGDTQYF.

The V call is TRBV28, the J call TRBJ1-2, with D tentatively TRBD1 (5 bases). The germline V gene has CDR1 MDHEN and CDR2 SYDVKM. Trimming removed 3 bases at V and 8 bases at J, with 19 bases between. The CDR3 is made up of 15 amino acids. In nucleotides, the CDR3 is TGTGCCAGCAGTTTTAGGGGCAGGCCTTCATCAGGCTACACCTTC. This codes for CASSFRGRPSSGYTF.

V usage is TRBV6-2 or TRBV6-3 and J usage is TRBJ2-1, with D uncertain. Deletions cut 0 bases from V and 6 bases from J, with 6 bases between. Germline V gene data show CDR1 as MNHEY and CDR2 as SVGEGT. The CDR3 spans 13 residues. The CDR3 sequence: CASSYSFSNEQFF. The CDR3 nucleotides read TGTGCCAGCAGTTACTCGTTCAGCAATGAGCAGTTCTTC.

The V gene is TRBV6-5, the J gene TRBJ2-2; 9 bases agree with TRBD1. Germline V gene data show CDR1 as MNHEY and CDR2 as SVGAGI. The CDR3 spans 15 residues. V lost 8 bases, J lost 6 bases, and 10 bases stayed unmatched. This CDR3 reads CASGHDRGIAGELFF. Here the CDR3 DNA reads TGTGCCAGCGGACATGACAGGGGGATCGCCGGGGAGCTGTTTTTT.

This rearrangement joins TRBV4-3 to TRBJ1-3, with D hard to call. This CDR3 comprises 15 residues. Germline CDR1 and CDR2: LGHNA and YSLEER. V lost 0 bases to trimming and J lost 4 bases, with 10 bases between them. The CDR3 sequence is CASSQDQTSGNTIYF. CDR3 nucleotide sequence: TGCGCCAGCAGCCAAGATCAGACTAGCGGAAACACCATATATTTT.

This clone was counted between two and nine times. The chain links TRBV24-1 to TRBJ1-5, with D unclear. The CDR3 is 12 amino acids. V was cut by 3 bases and J by 7 bases, with 6 bases left in between. Germline V gene data show CDR1 as KGHDR and CDR2 as SFDVKD. The CDR3 reads CATSDRGQPQHF. CDR3 in DNA: TGTGCCACCAGTGATAGAGGCCAGCCCCAGCATTTT.

The chain employs TRBV7-6 and TRBJ2-3, with 9 bases aligning to TRBD2. V gave up 3 bases and J gave up 0 bases; unmatched junction bases: 7. CDR3 length equals 17 residues. CDR1 SGHVS and CDR2 FNYEAQ come from the germline V gene. Here the CDR3 reads CASSFSASGMSTDTQYF. CDR3 nucleotide sequence: TGTGCCAGCAGCTTTAGCGCTAGCGGGATGAGCACAGATACGCAGTATTTT.

J is TRBJ2-7 and V is TRBV7-2, with TRBD2 identical over 9 bases. With V trimmed by 5 bases and J by 3 bases, 17 bases remained unmatched. This CDR3 has 18 residues. Germline CDR1 is SGHTA and CDR2 is FQGNSA. CDR3 DNA sequence: TGTGCCAGCAGCGCACGACCGGTGGTGGCGGGAGGGAACTACGAGCAGTACTTC. Translating gives CASSARPVVAGGNYEQYF.

The chain carries TRBV3-1 (or the pseudogene TRBV3-2) and TRBJ2-5; 11 nucleotides match TRBD2. Germline trimming cut 4 bases from V and 3 bases from J; bases unmatched to any gene: 1. This CDR3 comprises 14 residues. Germline-derived CDR1 and CDR2 are LGHDT and YNNKEL (reference sequence). CDR3: CASSLSGREETQYF. Written as DNA, the CDR3 is TGTGCCAGCAGCCTTAGCGGGAGGGAAGAGACCCAGTACTTC.

V and J are TRBV5-5 and TRBJ1-3; D may be TRBD1 (6 bases). Trimming took 1 base from V and 3 from J, leaving 14 bases between them. CDR1 is SGHKS, CDR2 YYEKEE, per germline (reference sequence). The CDR3 is made up of 16 amino acids. DNA for the CDR3: TGTGCCAGCAGCTTGTCACAGGGACCTGGTGGAAACACCATATATTTT. Amino acids: CASSLSQGPGGNTIYF. Filled out from reference TRBV5-5 and TRBJ1-3, the complete variable domain reads DAGVTQSPTHLIKTRGQQVTLRCSPISGHKSVSWYQQVLGQGPQFIFQYYEKEERGRGNFPDRFSARQFPNYSSELNVNALLLGDSALYLCASSLSQGPGGNTIYFGEGSWLTVV.

This clone was seen a single time. The chain employs TRBV5-1 and TRBJ2-2; D remains unclear. Germline V gives CDR1 SGHRS, CDR2 YFSETQ. The CDR3 has 13 residues. With 3 bases removed from V and 6 bases from J, the gap between germline ends came to 9 bases. CDR3 in DNA: TGCGCCAGCAGCTCCTCTAGGTCCGGGGAGCTGTTTTTT. Translated: CASSSSRSGELFF.

This clone was seen a single time. J is TRBJ1-2 and V is TRBV30; maybe TRBD1 (6 bases). The CDR3 sequence is 13 residues long. V was trimmed by 2 bases and J by 5 bases, leaving 12 bases between them. CDR1 is GTSNPN and CDR2 is SVGIG in the germline V gene (reference sequence). The CDR3 DNA is TGTGCCTGGAGTCCCGGGGGGCTGTATGGCTACACCTTC. This translates into CAWSPGGLYGYTF.

As DNA, the CDR3 is TGTGCCAGCAGCCAAGATGGCAGCGTCTCCTACAATGAGCAGTTCTTC. Its translation is CASSQDGSVSYNEQFF. This rearrangement joins TRBV4-2 to TRBJ2-1; D not certain. The CDR3 loop spans 16 amino acids. Germline assignment: CDR1 LGHNA and CDR2 YNFKEQ. With 0 bases removed from V and 0 bases from J, the gap between germline ends came to 9 bases.

This sequence joins TRBV6-6 and TRBJ2-3, with D possibly TRBD1 on 6 matching bases. Germline V gives CDR1 MNHNY, CDR2 SVGAGI (reference sequence). With 4 bases removed from V and 4 bases from J, the gap between germline ends came to 12 bases. The CDR3 extends over 14 amino acids. CDR3 sequence: CASSLQGGPDTQYF. CDR3 nucleotide sequence: TGTGCCAGCAGTTTACAGGGTGGGCCAGATACGCAGTATTTT.

V gene TRBV28 combines with J gene TRBJ1-5; 7 positions match TRBD1. This CDR3 region has 14 residues. V dropped 4 bases and J dropped 7; count of bases not matched to a gene: 7. CDR1 is MDHEN, CDR2 SYDVKM, per germline. The CDR3 coding sequence is TGTGCCAGCAGTTCCGCAGGGGGGTGGCAGCCCCAGCATTTT. This sequence encodes CASSSAGGWQPQHF. The whole variable domain, remainder taken from reference TRBV28 and TRBJ1-5, is DVKVTQSSRYLVKRTGEKVFLECVQDMDHENMFWYRQDPGLGLRLIYFSYDVKMKEKGDIPEGYSVSREKKERFSLILESASTNQTSMYLCASSSAGGWQPQHFGDGTRLSIL.

This clone has a handful of counts. The rearrangement joins TRBV7-3 to TRBJ1-2; TRBD1 is a possible D gene (6 bases). From germline, CDR1 is SGHTA and CDR2 FQGTGA. The V end lost 5 bases, the J end lost 4 bases, and 14 bases lay between the germline ends. CDR3 size: 14 residues. The CDR3, as DNA: TGTGCCAGCAGCCCGTGGACAGACGGCTATGGCTACACCTTC. This translates into CASSPWTDGYGYTF. Filled out from reference TRBV7-3 and TRBJ1-2, the complete variable domain reads GAGVSQTPSNKVTEKGKYVELRCDPISGHTALYWYRQSLGQGPEFLIYFQGTGAADDSGLPNDRFFAVRPEGSVSTLKIQRTERGDSAVYLCASSPWTDGYGYTFGSGTRLTVV.

The chain combines TRBV5-4 with TRBJ2-5; 7 bases agree with TRBD1. This CDR3 has 15 amino acids. Germline loops: CDR1 SGHNT, CDR2 YYREEE (reference sequence). With 0 bases clipped from V and 3 bases from J, the junction kept 5 bases outside the gene matches. CDR3 loop: CASSLGFTGEETQYF. The CDR3, as DNA: TGTGCCAGCAGCTTGGGATTTACAGGGGAAGAGACCCAGTACTTC. Complete variable domain (other parts from reference TRBV5-4 and TRBJ2-5): ETGVTQSPTHLIKTRGQQVTLRCSSQSGHNTVSWYQQALGQGPQFIFQYYREEENGRGNFPPRFSGLQFPNYSSELNVNALELDDSALYLCASSLGFTGEETQYFGPGTRLLVL.

The rearrangement uses TRBV4-2 and TRBJ2-1; 8 bases align to TRBD2. The CDR3 is made up of 15 amino acids. Trimming at V came to 0 bases and at J to 8 bases, leaving 6 bases not matched to a gene. Germline CDR1 and CDR2: LGHNA and YNFKEQ. The DNA for the CDR3 is TGTGCCAGCAGCCAAGAGGACGGGGGGGCATATGAGCAGTTCTTC. Its protein is CASSQEDGGAYEQFF.